This is a list of T cell receptor beta chains from one sample in a study of human T cells and chemical hapten exposure. MiXCR, applied by TCRdb to the RACE reads, yields one record per CDR3 protein. The sample lists about 42,000 distinct CDR3 sequences, approximately 9% occurring once. This material consisted of whole blood, taken in connection with sensitization to the hapten diphenylcyclopropenone (DPC). All receptors come from a woman aged 40 to 50 with alopecia areata. Some clones in this sample may be carry-over from other donors' samples. Each CDR3 is given with its conserved first and last residue. The D gene is left open where the match is weak. Only some rows state a clone size, as once, few, many or a class for expanded clones.

TRBD1	TRBV4-1	TRBJ2-7	many	CASSHQQTWTGAKYEQYF	TGCGCCAGCAGCCACCAACAAACGTGGACAGGGGCGAAATACGAGCAGTACTTC
TRBD1	TRBV12-3/TRBV12-4	TRBJ1-2	many	CASSPRGQLSYGYTF	TGTGCCAGCAGTCCCCGGGGACAGTTAAGCTATGGCTACACCTTC
TRBD2	TRBV18	TRBJ2-1	many	CASSPPDSGNPNNEQFF	TGTGCCAGCTCACCACCGGATAGCGGGAACCCTAACAATGAGCAGTTCTTC
.	TRBV2	TRBJ1-2	many	CASSDWRDDGYTF	TGTGCCAGCAGTGACTGGAGGGATGACGGCTACACCTTC
TRBD1	TRBV18	TRBJ1-3	.	CASSSGDRKVSGNTIYF	TGTGCCAGCTCATCGGGGGACAGGAAAGTCTCTGGAAACACCATATATTTT
.	TRBV28	TRBJ2-2	.	CASRLSTGELFF	TGTGCCAGCAGATTGAGCACCGGGGAGCTGTTTTTT
.	TRBV19	TRBJ1-4	many	CAARRGDSNEKLFF	TGTGCCGCCCGGCGCGGGGATTCTAATGAAAAACTGTTTTTT
.	TRBV6-2/TRBV6-3	TRBJ1-5	many	CASSARGSGEQPQHF	TGTGCCAGCAGCGCGAGGGGCTCAGGGGAACAGCCCCAGCATTTT
.	TRBV18	TRBJ2-6	many	CASSPAGANVLTF	TGTGCCAGCTCACCAGCTGGGGCCAACGTCCTGACTTTC
.	TRBV4-1	TRBJ1-2	few	CASSPQDNYGYTF	TGCGCCAGCAGTCCACAGGATAACTATGGCTACACCTTC
.	TRBV12-3/TRBV12-4	TRBJ1-5	many	CASSLAGGSNQPQHF	TGTGCCAGCAGTTTAGCAGGGGGAAGCAATCAGCCCCAGCATTTT
.	TRBV5-4	TRBJ2-3	many	CAGAKDRDTQYF	TGTGCCGGAGCTAAAGATCGTGATACGCAGTATTTT
.	TRBV19	TRBJ2-7	few	CASSIEAAGQYEQYF	TGTGCCAGTAGTATAGAGGCGGCAGGGCAGTACGAGCAGTACTTC
TRBD1	TRBV11-2	TRBJ1-4	many	CASSPGTGAGEKLFF	TGTGCCAGCAGCCCCGGGACAGGGGCTGGGGAAAAACTGTTTTTT
.	TRBV9	TRBJ2-1	.	CASSPRGTRSYNEQFF	TGTGCCAGCAGCCCTCGCGGGACCCGCTCCTACAATGAGCAGTTCTTC
.	TRBV29-1	TRBJ1-1	.	CSAHSPLTEAFF	TGCAGCGCTCACAGCCCGCTCACTGAAGCTTTCTTT
.	TRBV5-6	TRBJ2-2	.	CASSLAVIAVTGELFF	TGTGCCAGCAGCTTGGCCGTAATAGCTGTCACCGGGGAGCTGTTTTTT
.	TRBV6-1	TRBJ2-7	many	CASSGYYEQYF	TGTGCCAGCAGTGGATACTACGAGCAGTACTTC
.	TRBV2	TRBJ2-2	medium-sized	CASLGAGAPTGELFF	TGTGCCAGTCTCGGGGCAGGGGCCCCCACCGGGGAGCTGTTTTTT
TRBD1	TRBV18	TRBJ1-1	.	CASSRSQGADEAFF	TGTGCCAGCTCACGATCTCAGGGGGCGGATGAAGCTTTCTTT
.	TRBV10-3	TRBJ2-3	many	CAISPDGLQRGDTQYF	TGTGCCATCTCGCCCGACGGACTCCAGAGAGGGGATACGCAGTATTTT
TRBD1	TRBV7-6	TRBJ2-3	.	CASSPRGSGTQYF	TGTGCCAGCAGCCCCAGGGGGTCTGGTACGCAGTATTTT
TRBD2	TRBV11-2	TRBJ2-3	many	CASSLGWSSGGPTDTQYF	TGTGCCAGCAGCTTAGGGTGGTCTAGCGGGGGGCCCACAGATACGCAGTATTTT
TRBD2	TRBV6-5	TRBJ2-1	.	CASSWGGIFNEQFF	TGTGCCAGCAGCTGGGGGGGGATTTTCAATGAGCAGTTCTTC
.	TRBV19	TRBJ2-1	few	CASTNVPRSYNEQFF	TGTGCCAGTACCAACGTTCCGAGGTCCTACAATGAGCAGTTCTTC
.	TRBV19	TRBJ1-5	many	CASNLIGENQPQHF	TGTGCCAGTAACCTAATCGGGGAAAATCAGCCCCAGCATTTT
TRBD1	TRBV25-1	TRBJ1-4	many	CASSREQGVGEKLFF	TGTGCCAGCAGCCGAGAACAGGGGGTGGGAGAAAAACTGTTTTTT
.	TRBV20-1	TRBJ1-4	many	CSAIKPGGTNEKLFF	TGCAGTGCCATCAAGCCCGGGGGAACTAATGAAAAACTGTTTTTT
.	TRBV30	TRBJ2-6	.	CAWSVTGTHSGANVLTF	TGTGCCTGGAGTGTAACAGGGACCCACTCTGGGGCCAACGTCCTGACTTTC
.	TRBV12-2	TRBJ1-6	many	CASRLGSGGLYNSPLHF	TGTGCAAGTCGCTTAGGGTCAGGGGGCTTATATAATTCACCCCTCCACTTT
TRBD1	TRBV5-6	TRBJ1-4	many	CASSPGTGPATNEKLFF	TGTGCCAGCAGCCCCGGGACAGGACCCGCAACTAATGAAAAACTGTTTTTT
.	TRBV11-1	TRBJ1-1	.	CASSVQGTEAFF	TGTGCCAGCAGCGTCCAAGGCACTGAAGCTTTCTTT
.	TRBV2	TRBJ1-2	many	CASRDSGTDYGYTF	TGTGCCAGCAGGGACTCCGGGACGGACTATGGCTACACCTTC
TRBD1	TRBV5-4	TRBJ2-1	.	CASSSPRGIYNEQFF	TGTGCCAGCAGCTCCCCCAGGGGGATTTACAATGAGCAGTTCTTC
.	TRBV7-2	TRBJ1-2	.	CASSHGELYGYTF	TGTGCCAGCAGCCACGGAGAGCTTTATGGCTACACCTTC
TRBD1	TRBV29-1	TRBJ1-1	many	CSVGRQGGNTEAFF	TGCAGCGTTGGCAGACAGGGCGGTAACACTGAAGCTTTCTTT
TRBD1	TRBV2	TRBJ1-1	many	CASSDRTGGMSAFF	TGTGCCAGCAGTGACCGGACAGGGGGCATGAGTGCTTTCTTT
.	TRBV27	TRBJ1-1	many	CASRTTGTTEDEAFF	TGTGCCAGCAGGACGACCGGGACAACAGAGGATGAAGCTTTCTTT
.	TRBV5-4	TRBJ2-5	.	CASSATSDQETQYF	TGTGCCAGCAGCGCGACATCTGATCAAGAGACCCAGTACTTC
.	TRBV11-2	TRBJ2-7	many	CASSLWYEQYF	TGTGCCAGCAGCCTCTGGTACGAGCAGTACTTC
.	TRBV5-1	TRBJ2-7	.	CASRQGLHYEQYF	TGCGCCAGCAGGCAAGGACTTCATTACGAGCAGTACTTC
.	TRBV6-5	TRBJ2-2	many	CASSYSGLAGELFF	TGTGCCAGCAGTTACTCGGGCCTAGCCGGGGAGCTGTTTTTT
.	TRBV29-1	TRBJ2-3	many	CSLGLNTDTQYF	TGCAGCCTCGGCCTGAACACAGATACGCAGTATTTT